This T cell receptor beta chain was captured by sequencing in a study of T cells after yellow fever vaccination. TCRdb reprocessed the 5' RACE reads via MiXCR and lists one record per CDR3 protein. The sample yields about 300,000 distinct CDR3 sequences, roughly 6.8% seen once. In its sample, this clonotype was seen a few times. This CDR3 comprises 13 residues. The sequence was obtained from a young man who received the YFV17D yellow fever vaccine. The input for sequencing was PBMCs, taken approximately 47 days after the first yellow fever vaccination. The chain combines TRBV21-1 with TRBJ1-3. TRBV21-1 is labeled a pseudogene. This chain's CDR3 is CASRWRTGNTIYF. The CDR3 DNA sequence: TGTGCCAGCAGGTGGAGAACCGGAAACACCATATATTTT.